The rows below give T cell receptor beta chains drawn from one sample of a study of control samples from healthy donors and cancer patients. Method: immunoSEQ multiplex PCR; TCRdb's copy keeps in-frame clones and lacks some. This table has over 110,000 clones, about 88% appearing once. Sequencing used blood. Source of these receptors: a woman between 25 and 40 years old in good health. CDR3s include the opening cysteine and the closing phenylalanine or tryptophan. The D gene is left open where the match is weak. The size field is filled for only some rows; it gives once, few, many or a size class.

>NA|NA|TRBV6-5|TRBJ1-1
TGTGCCAGCAGTTACTCTCCCAGGGCGAACACTGAAGCTTTCTTT
CASSYSPRANTEAFF
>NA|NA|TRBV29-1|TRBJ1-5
TGCAGCGTCCAGGGGAAGAGCAATCAGCCCCAGCATTTT
CSVQGKSNQPQHF
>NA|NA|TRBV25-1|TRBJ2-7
TGTGCCAGCAGTCAACCCCGGGCTCCCTCCTACGAGCAGTACTTC
CASSQPRAPSYEQYF
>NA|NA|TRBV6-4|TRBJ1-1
TGTGCCAGCAGGGTCAGCGAGGACACTGAAGCTTTCTTT
CASRVSEDTEAFF
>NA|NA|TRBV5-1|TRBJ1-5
TGCGCCAGCAGCTTTGATGGCAATCAGCCCCAGCATTTT
CASSFDGNQPQHF
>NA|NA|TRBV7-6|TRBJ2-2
TGTGCCAGCAGCTTAGAATCCAGAAGTTCCAAGGAGCTGTTTTTT
CASSLESRSSKELFF
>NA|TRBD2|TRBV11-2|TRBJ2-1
TGTGCCAGCAGCCCTCTAGCGGGAGAGTATTGGAATGAGCAGTTCTTC
CASSPLAGEYWNEQFF
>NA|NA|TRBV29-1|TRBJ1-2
TGCAGCGCCCGAGGGGGGTCGAACTATGGCTACACCTTC
CSARGGSNYGYTF
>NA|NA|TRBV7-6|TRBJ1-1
TGTGCCAGCAGCCCACAGGTGAACACTGAAGCTTTCTTT
CASSPQVNTEAFF
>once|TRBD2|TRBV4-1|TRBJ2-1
TGCGCCAGCAGAGCGGGAGTATCCAATGAGCAGTTCTTC
CASRAGVSNEQFF
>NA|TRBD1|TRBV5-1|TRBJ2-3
TGCGCCAGCAGCCCGACAGGGAGATACACAGATACGCAGTATTTT
CASSPTGRYTDTQYF
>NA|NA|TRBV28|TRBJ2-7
TGTGCCAGCAGTCAAGCAAGGGGAGTGGGCACCTACGAGCAGTACTTC
CASSQARGVGTYEQYF
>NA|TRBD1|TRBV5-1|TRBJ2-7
TGCGCCAGCAGCCCGCGGACAGGGGTCACCTACGAGCAGTACTTC
CASSPRTGVTYEQYF
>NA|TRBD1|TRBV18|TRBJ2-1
TGTGCCAGCTCACCACTCGGACAGGGAACTAATGAGCAGTTCTTC
CASSPLGQGTNEQFF
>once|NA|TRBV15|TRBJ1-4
TGTGCCACCAGCAAAGGACAGCCTAATGAAAAACTGTTTTTT
CATSKGQPNEKLFF
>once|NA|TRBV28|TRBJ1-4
TGTGCCAGCAGAGACGAACAGTTGGCTAATGAAAAACTGTTTTTT
CASRDEQLANEKLFF
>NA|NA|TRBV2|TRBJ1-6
TGTGCCAGCAGCACGGGACATGATAATTCACCCCTCCACTTT
CASSTGHDNSPLHF
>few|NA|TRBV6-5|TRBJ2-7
TGTGCCAGCAGTTATTCCCCACAGTACGAGCAGTACTTC
CASSYSPQYEQYF
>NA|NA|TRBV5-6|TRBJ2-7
TGTGCCAGCAGCTCCCTGGGTTACGAGCAGTACTTC
CASSSLGYEQYF
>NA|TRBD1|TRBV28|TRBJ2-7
TGTGCCAGCAGTCCCCGGACAGGGTACGAGCAGTACTTC
CASSPRTGYEQYF
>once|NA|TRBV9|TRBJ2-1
TGTGCCAGCAGCCCGAGGTCCAATGAGCAGTTCTTC
CASSPRSNEQFF
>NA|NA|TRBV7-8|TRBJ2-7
TGTGCCAGCAGCTTTTGGGACGCCACCTACGAGCAGTACTTC
CASSFWDATYEQYF
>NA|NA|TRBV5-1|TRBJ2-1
TGCGCCAGCAGCCCCAGCAATGAGCAGTTCTTC
CASSPSNEQFF
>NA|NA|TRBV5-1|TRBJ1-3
TGCGCCAGCAGCGCGGACGGGGCCTCTGGAAACACCATATATTTT
CASSADGASGNTIYF
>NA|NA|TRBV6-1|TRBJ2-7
TGTGCCAGCAGTGAAGGCGCTCGGGGGCCCAGGGACGAGCAGTACTTC
CASSEGARGPRDEQYF
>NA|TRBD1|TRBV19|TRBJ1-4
TGTGCCAGTAGTATGGCCCGGGACAGGAATGAAAAACTGTTTTTT
CASSMARDRNEKLFF
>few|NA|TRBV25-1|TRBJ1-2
TGTGCCAGCAGTGGGGACAACTATGGCTACACCTTC
CASSGDNYGYTF